This TCR beta chain was identified during a study of early T cells in non-severe SARS-CoV-2 infection. Study-level results: The VDJdb matching leaned toward anti-spike CD8 responses and overlooked private and CD4 specificities.

Regarding this clonotype: Its matching antigen is unknown.

Germline values: CDR1 SGHRS, CDR2 YFSETQ. This CDR3 contains 16 residues. Trimming shortened V by 0 bases and J by 3 bases, and 12 bases separated the two germline ends. In the library, individual cDNA molecules carried attached unique molecular identifiers. One entry per CDR3 protein results from TCRdb running MiXCR on the 5' RACE reads. The table includes tens of thousands of distinct CDR3 sequences, 14% detected once. The V call is TRBV5-1, the J call TRBJ1-4, with a tentative D call TRBD1 (5 bases). Source material: whole blood. The TCR comes from an adult who was a healthcare worker with PCR-confirmed SARS-CoV-2 infection or an uninfected control (not recorded which). DNA for the CDR3: TGCGCCAGCAGCTTGGGGACCGTCAGGGCTAATGAAAAACTGTTTTTT. Amino acid sequence: CASSLGTVRANEKLFF. The whole variable domain, remainder taken from reference TRBV5-1 and TRBJ1-4, is KAGVTQTPRYLIKTRGQQVTLSCSPISGHRSVSWYQQTPGQGLQFLFEYFSETQRNKGNFPGRFSGRQFSNSRSEMNVSTLELGDSALYLCASSLGTVRANEKLFFGSGTQLSVL.